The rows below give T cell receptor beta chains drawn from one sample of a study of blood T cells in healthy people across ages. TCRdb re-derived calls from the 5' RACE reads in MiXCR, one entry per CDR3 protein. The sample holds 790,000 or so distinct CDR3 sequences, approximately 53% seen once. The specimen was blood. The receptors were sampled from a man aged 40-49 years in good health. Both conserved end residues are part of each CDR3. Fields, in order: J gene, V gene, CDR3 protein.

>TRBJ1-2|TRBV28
CASSSGQGFGYTF
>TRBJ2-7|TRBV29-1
CSVLAKYEQYF
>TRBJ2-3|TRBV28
CASSLYGGRESDTQYF
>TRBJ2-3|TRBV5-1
CASSLGLPGDTQYF
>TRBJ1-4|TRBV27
CASSLLTHRGMSEKLFF
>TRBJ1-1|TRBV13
CASSLVSSGAFF
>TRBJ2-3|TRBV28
CASSLWADTQYF
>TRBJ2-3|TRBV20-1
CSATTDRETDTQYF
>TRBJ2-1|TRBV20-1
CSARVGPSYNEQFF
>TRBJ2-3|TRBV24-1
CATSDLKKGSTDTQYF
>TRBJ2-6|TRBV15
CATSRDKGQTPSGANVLTF
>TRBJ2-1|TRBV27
CASRLGGLGISSSYNEQFF
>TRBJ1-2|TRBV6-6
CASSSAEVANYGYTF
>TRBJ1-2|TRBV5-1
CASSLAEGDGYTF
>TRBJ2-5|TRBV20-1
CSARQGGGEQYF
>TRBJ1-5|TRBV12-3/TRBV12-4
CASSLSPGEVRHF
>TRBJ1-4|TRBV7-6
CASSSDVHLEKLFF
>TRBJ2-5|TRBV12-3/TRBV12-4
CASRQGAVTQETQYF
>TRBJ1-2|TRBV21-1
CASSKAPVPYYGYTF
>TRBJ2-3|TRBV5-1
CASSLRGYTDTQYF
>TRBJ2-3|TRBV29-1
CSVEQATTDTQYF
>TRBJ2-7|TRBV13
CASSSGGGLESYEQYF
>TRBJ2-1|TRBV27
CASSPLPGTSGGNEQFF
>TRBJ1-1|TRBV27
CASSFGQYTEAFF
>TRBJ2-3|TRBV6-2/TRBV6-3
CASSSRLRLAGGLDTQYF
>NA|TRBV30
CAWQGSISSEQYF
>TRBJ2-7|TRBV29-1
CSIGPGPYEQYF